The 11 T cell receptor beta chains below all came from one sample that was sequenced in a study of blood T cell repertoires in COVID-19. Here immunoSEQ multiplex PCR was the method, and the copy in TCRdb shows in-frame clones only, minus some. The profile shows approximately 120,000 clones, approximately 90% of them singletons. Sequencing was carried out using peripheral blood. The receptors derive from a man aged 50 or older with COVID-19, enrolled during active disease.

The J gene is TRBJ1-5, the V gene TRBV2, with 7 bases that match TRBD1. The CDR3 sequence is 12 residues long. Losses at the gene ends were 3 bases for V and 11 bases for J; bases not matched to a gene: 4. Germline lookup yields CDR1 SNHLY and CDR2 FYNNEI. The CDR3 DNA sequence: TGTGCCAGCAGTGATACGGGGACAGCCCAGCATTTT. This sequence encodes CASSDTGTAQHF.

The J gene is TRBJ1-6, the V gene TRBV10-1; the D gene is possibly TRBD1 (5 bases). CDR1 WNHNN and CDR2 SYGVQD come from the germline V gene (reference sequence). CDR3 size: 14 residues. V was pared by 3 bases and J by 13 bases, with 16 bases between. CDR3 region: CASSESGHGMPLHF. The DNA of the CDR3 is TGCGCCAGCAGTGAATCTGGACACGGAATGCCCCTCCACTTT.

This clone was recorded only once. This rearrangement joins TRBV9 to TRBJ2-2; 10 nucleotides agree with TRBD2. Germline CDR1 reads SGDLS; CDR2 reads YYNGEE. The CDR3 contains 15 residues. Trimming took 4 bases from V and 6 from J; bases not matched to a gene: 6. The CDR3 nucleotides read TGTGCCAGCAGCATCGGACTAGCGGAGCCCGGGGAGCTGTTTTTT. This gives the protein CASSIGLAEPGELFF.

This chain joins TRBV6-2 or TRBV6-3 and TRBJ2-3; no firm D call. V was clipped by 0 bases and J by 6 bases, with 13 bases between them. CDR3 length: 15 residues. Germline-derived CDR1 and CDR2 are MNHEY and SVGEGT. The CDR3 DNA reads TGTGCCAGCAGTTACTCCAGAACGCCGTCTGATACGCAGTATTTT. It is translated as CASSYSRTPSDTQYF.

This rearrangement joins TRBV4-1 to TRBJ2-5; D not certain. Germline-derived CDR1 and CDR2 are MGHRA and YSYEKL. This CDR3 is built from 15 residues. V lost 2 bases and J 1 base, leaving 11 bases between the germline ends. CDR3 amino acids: CASSQTATPQETQYF. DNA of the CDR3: TGCGCCAGCAGCCAAACTGCAACGCCCCAAGAGACCCAGTACTTC.

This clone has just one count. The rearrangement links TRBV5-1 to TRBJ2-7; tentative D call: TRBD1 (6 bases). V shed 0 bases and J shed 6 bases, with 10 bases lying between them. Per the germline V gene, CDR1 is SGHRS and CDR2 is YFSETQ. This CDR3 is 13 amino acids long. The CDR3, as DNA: TGCGCCAGCAGCTTGGGGGGGCCCAGCGAGCAGTACTTC. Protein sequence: CASSLGGPSEQYF.

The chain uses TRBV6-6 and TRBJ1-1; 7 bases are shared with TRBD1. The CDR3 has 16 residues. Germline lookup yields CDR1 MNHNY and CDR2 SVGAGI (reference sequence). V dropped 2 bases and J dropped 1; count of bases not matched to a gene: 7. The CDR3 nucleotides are TGTGCCAGCAGTTACAGTAGACAGGGTGCGAACACTGAAGCTTTCTTT. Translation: CASSYSRQGANTEAFF.

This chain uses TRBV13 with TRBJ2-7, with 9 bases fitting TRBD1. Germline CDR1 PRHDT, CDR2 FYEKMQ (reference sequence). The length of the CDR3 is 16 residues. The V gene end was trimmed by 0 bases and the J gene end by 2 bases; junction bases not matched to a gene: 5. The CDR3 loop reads CASSLGAGDRAYEQYV. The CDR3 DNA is TGTGCCAGCAGCTTAGGCGCAGGGGACAGGGCCTACGAGCAGTACGTC.

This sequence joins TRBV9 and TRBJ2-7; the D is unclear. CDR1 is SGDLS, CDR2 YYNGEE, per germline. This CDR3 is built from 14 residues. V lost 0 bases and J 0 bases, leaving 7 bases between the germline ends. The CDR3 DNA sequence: TGTGCCAGCAGCGTAGGGGCCAACTCCTACGAGCAGTACTTC. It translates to CASSVGANSYEQYF.

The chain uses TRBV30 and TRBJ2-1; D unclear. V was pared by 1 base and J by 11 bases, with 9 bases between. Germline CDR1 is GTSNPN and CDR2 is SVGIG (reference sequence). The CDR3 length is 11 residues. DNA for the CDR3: TGTGCCTGGAGTGCGCTAGTGCAGCAGTTCTTC. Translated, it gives CAWSALVQQFF.

The DNA of the CDR3 is TGCAGCGTTGAAATGGACATTGACACTGAAGCTTTCTTT. Translation gives CSVEMDIDTEAFF. V gene TRBV29-1 combines with J gene TRBJ1-1; tentatively, D is TRBD1 (5 bases). The V end was cut by 2 bases, the J end by 3 bases, with 10 bases between. The CDR3 is made up of 13 amino acids. Germline loops: CDR1 SQVTM, CDR2 ANQGSEA.